The 16 T cell receptor beta chains in this list originate from one sample, sequenced in a study of blood T cells in healthy people across ages. Sample-barcoded 5' priming and a J-beta primer mix drove a second PCR of about 6 to 12 cycles. TCRdb called the 5' RACE reads again in MiXCR, with one record for every CDR3 protein. The sample has roughly 570,000 distinct CDR3 sequences; approximately 25% are singletons. Sequences were obtained from blood. The receptors stem from a woman in her 70s in good health.

The chain uses TRBV3-1 and TRBJ2-1; no clear D. The CDR3 is 15 residues long. Per germline, CDR1 LGHDT and CDR2 YNNKEL (reference sequence). Between the trimmed V and J ends, which lost 1 base and 6 bases, there was a span of 13 bases. In nucleotides, the CDR3 is TGTGCCAGCAGCCAAGGAAACCTAGAGGCCAATGAGCAGTTCTTC. Amino acid sequence: CASSQGNLEANEQFF.

This clonotype came up many times. This chain's CDR3 is CASSQDGTSEETQYF. CDR3 coding DNA: TGCGCCAGCAGCCAAGATGGGACTAGCGAGGAGACCCAGTACTTC. The rearrangement uses TRBV4-3 and TRBJ2-5, with 10 nucleotides matching TRBD2. V dropped 0 bases and J dropped 5; count of bases not matched to a gene: 3. CDR1 LGHNA and CDR2 YSLEER come from the germline V gene. The CDR3 length is 15 residues.

This chain joins TRBV7-2 and TRBJ2-1, with 9 bases that match TRBD1. The V gene's germline CDR1 is SGHTA and CDR2 FQGNSA. The J segment lost 2 bases and the V segment lost 5 bases, leaving 4 bases of the junction unmatched. This CDR3 is built from 15 residues. The CDR3: CASSPQGATYNEQFF. The CDR3 DNA sequence: TGTGCCAGCAGCCCACAGGGGGCGACCTACAATGAGCAGTTCTTC.

This clonotype has just a few counts. The J gene is TRBJ1-2, the V gene TRBV9, with D possibly TRBD1 on 5 matching bases. Germline V gene data show CDR1 as SGDLS and CDR2 as YYNGEE. The CDR3 consists of 12 residues. Deletions cut 0 bases from V and 8 bases from J, with 8 bases between. CDR3 nucleotides: TGTGCCAGCAGCGTAGGAAGGGGCGGCTACACCTTC. It is translated as CASSVGRGGYTF.

V usage is TRBV7-9 and J usage is TRBJ2-3; maybe TRBD2 (6 bases). The V gene's germline CDR1 is SEHNR and CDR2 FQNEAQ (reference sequence). V lost 5 bases and J lost 4, with 13 bases in between. This CDR3 has 14 residues. CDR3 sequence (DNA): TGTGCCAGCAGCCTCCGAGCGGGCGCAGATACGCAGTATTTT. It codes for CASSLRAGADTQYF. Full variable domain (outside the CDR3, taken from reference TRBV7-9 and TRBJ2-3): DTGVSQNPRHKITKRGQNVTFRCDPISEHNRLYWYRQTLGQGPEFLTYFQNEAQLEKSRLLSDRFSAERPKGSFSTLEIQRTEQGDSAMYLCASSLRAGADTQYFGPGTRLTVL.

The chain couples TRBV6-2 or TRBV6-3 to TRBJ1-4; no clear D. V was pared by 6 bases and J by 8 bases, with 13 bases between. CDR1 is MNHEY and CDR2 is SVGEGT in the germline V gene. This CDR3 has 13 amino acids. The CDR3 loop is CASSTLPGEKLFF. CDR3 DNA sequence: TGTGCCAGCAGCACCCTCCCAGGCGAAAAACTGTTTTTT.

The chain recombines TRBV3-1 with TRBJ2-3; possible D gene TRBD2, 6 bases. The V and J ends lost 4 bases and 1 base respectively, with 6 bases between them. This CDR3 has 13 amino acids. Germline V gene sequence: CDR1 LGHDT, CDR2 YNNKEL (reference sequence). The CDR3 region is CASSPSGTDTQYF. CDR3 bases: TGTGCCAGCAGCCCTAGCGGCACAGATACGCAGTATTTT.

This clonotype turned up a few times. The chain uses TRBV7-3 and TRBJ2-2; D tentatively reads TRBD1 or TRBD2 (6 bases each). The CDR3 is 16 amino acids. Deletions cut 1 base from V and 6 bases from J, with 15 bases between. Germline lookup yields CDR1 SGHTA and CDR2 FQGTGA. The CDR3 loop reads CASSLNPGAVAGELFF. CDR3 nucleotides: TGTGCCAGCAGCTTAAACCCGGGGGCAGTAGCCGGGGAGCTGTTTTTT.

This clonotype came up a few times. The gene calls are TRBV7-2 and TRBJ1-2, with D unresolved. Trimming pared 6 bases from V and 4 bases from J, leaving 12 bases between. This CDR3 contains 13 residues. CDR1 SGHTA and CDR2 FQGNSA come from the germline V gene. CDR3 bases: TGTGCCAGCAGTTCGAGGGCGGGCTATGGCTACACCTTC. Its translation is CASSSRAGYGYTF.

The rearrangement joins TRBV4-2 to TRBJ2-5, with no clear D. The DNA matches TRBJ2-1 better at its end, which makes the J call doubtful. The CDR3 length is 15 residues. The germline V gene encodes CDR1 LGHNA and CDR2 YNFKEQ. In nucleotides, the CDR3 is TGTGCCAGCAGCCAAGAACTCTTGGGTGGGAATGAGCAGTTCTTC. This encodes CASSQELLGGNEQFF.

This clonotype was detected only a few times. In DNA form, the CDR3 reads TGTGCCAGCCCTAAGGGGACGGAGTTAAGGACTGAAGCTTTCTTT. Encoded protein: CASPKGTELRTEAFF. The chain carries TRBV6-6 and TRBJ1-1, with D maybe TRBD1 (5 bases). CDR3 length equals 15 residues. Trimming took 8 bases from V and 5 from J, leaving 21 bases between them. CDR1 is MNHNY and CDR2 is SVGAGI in the germline V gene (reference sequence).

The rearrangement links TRBV20-1 to TRBJ1-3, with D unclear. Germline CDR1 and CDR2: DFQATT and SNEGSKA (reference sequence). The CDR3 covers 13 residues. Trimming pared 6 bases from V and 0 bases from J, leaving 9 bases between. CDR3 sequence (DNA): TGCAGTGCGGTCAGCAACTCTGGAAACACCATATATTTT. Translation: CSAVSNSGNTIYF.

V usage is TRBV7-2 and J usage is TRBJ2-3; 9 positions match TRBD2. Germline CDR1 and CDR2: SGHTA and FQGNSA. After removal of 2 bases from V and 5 bases from J, the junction contained 14 bases not matched to a gene. CDR3 length: 18 residues. CDR3 bases: TGTGCCAGCAGCTTAAAGCCTTGGGCGGGGGGGCGCGGAGATACGCAGTATTTT. It codes for CASSLKPWAGGRGDTQYF. The variable domain in full, with the rest retrieved from reference TRBV7-2 and TRBJ2-3, is GAGVSQSPSNKVTEKGKDVELRCDPISGHTALYWYRQSLGQGLEFLIYFQGNSAPDKSGLPSDRFSAERTGGSVSTLTIQRTQQEDSAVYLCASSLKPWAGGRGDTQYFGPGTRLTVL.

This clonotype appeared many times. V and J are TRBV7-9 and TRBJ1-1; no firm D call. CDR1 and CDR2 from the germline V gene are SEHNR and FQNEAQ (reference sequence). The CDR3 covers 14 residues. Trimming shortened V by 5 bases and J by 2 bases, and 12 bases separated the two germline ends. The CDR3 sequence is CASSPSGLNTEAFF. CDR3 nucleotides: TGTGCCAGCAGCCCTAGCGGGCTCAACACTGAAGCTTTCTTT.

The J gene is TRBJ1-1, the V gene TRBV29-1, with D possibly TRBD1 on 5 matching bases. The CDR3 contains 14 residues. Germline loops: CDR1 SQVTM, CDR2 ANQGSEA. Trimming pared 6 bases from V and 1 base from J, leaving 15 bases between. The CDR3 region is CSVGPGPSNTEAFF. CDR3 bases: TGCAGCGTGGGCCCGGGACCCTCGAACACTGAAGCTTTCTTT.

Comments on this clonotype: A read error may produce the germline difference seen at one junction end. The genes are TRBV19 and TRBJ1-4; D is perhaps TRBD1 (5 bases). This CDR3 is 11 amino acids long. CDR1 LNHDA and CDR2 SQIVND come from the germline V gene (reference sequence). The CDR3 is CASMRPGPPSF. The CDR3 DNA follows: TGTGCCAGTATGCGGCCGGGGCCGCCGTCCTTT.